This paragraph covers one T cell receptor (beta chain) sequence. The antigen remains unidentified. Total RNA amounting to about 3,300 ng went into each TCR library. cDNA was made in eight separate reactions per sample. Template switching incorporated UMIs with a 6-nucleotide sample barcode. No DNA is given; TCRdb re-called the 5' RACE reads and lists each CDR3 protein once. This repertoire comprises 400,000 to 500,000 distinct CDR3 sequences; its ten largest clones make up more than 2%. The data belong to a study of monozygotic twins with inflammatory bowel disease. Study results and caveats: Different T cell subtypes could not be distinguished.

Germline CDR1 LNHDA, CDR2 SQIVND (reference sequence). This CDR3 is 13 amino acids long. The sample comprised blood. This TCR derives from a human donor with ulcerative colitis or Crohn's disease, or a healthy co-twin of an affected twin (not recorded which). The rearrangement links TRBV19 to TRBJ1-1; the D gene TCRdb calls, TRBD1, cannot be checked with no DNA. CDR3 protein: CASSIARGTEAFF.